The subject of this entry is one T cell receptor (beta chain). Its binding antigen is unknown. No per-base quality is available; no much larger clone lies one base away. In the prospective study, participants were about 18 to 95 years old, resided in about two dozen geographic areas of the United States, and were enrolled through a virtual design. Cohort assignment in the prospective study relied on participant-reported clinical history from a screening survey and a study questionnaire. Exposed participants were defined as having been in contact with someone with a PCR-confirmed or clinician-diagnosed COVID-19 case within 2 weeks of study entry. In the prospective study, whole blood, serum and a nasopharyngeal or oropharyngeal swab were collected from each participant by mobile phlebotomists. Prospective study participants could optionally give additional blood draws and questionnaires over a roughly 2-month period. Prospective study blood samples were shipped either frozen or at room temperature before DNA extraction.

TCRbeta CDR3 regions were amplified from genomic DNA using the immunoSEQ Assay, a bias-controlled multiplex PCR. Regarding the original processing steps: Within the assay, amplification of reference gene primers was used to estimate how many nucleated cells each sample contained. To quantify the absolute abundance of each unique TCRbeta CDR3 rearrangement, sequence reads were collapsed and filtered. For each sample, productive Simpson clonality was calculated by taking the square root of Simpson's diversity index across productive rearrangements. TCRdb mirrors the immuneACCESS table, restricted to in-frame sequences. Some clones are absent from its copies; in checked studies, under half trace to an unresolved V gene, and the reason for the others is unknown. V, J and clone size reflect that table, while D and trimming were determined from the DNA. The sample table contains approximately 280,000 clones; only one count was recorded for around 84% of them. Roughly 5.3% of the sample is held by the ten biggest clonotypes.

The data stem from a study of blood T cell repertoires in COVID-19 (dated by TCRdb to the early 2020s). Context from the whole study: Collaborator samples came from the United States, Italy and Spain and covered acute and convalescent phases of COVID-19. The prospective study material was composed of cDNA or gDNA derived from T cells, B-cell-depleted T cells, or PBMCs. The samples were drawn from the first 160 participants of the ongoing ImmuneRACE study and from 950 to 1,500 subjects provided by 6 global collaborators. A freely available public database, intended as a resource for researchers studying the immune response to SARS-CoV-2, is where the repertoires were released. A de-identified subject ID, COVID-19 status, age in years and sex were almost always included in the sample metadata. Where HLA class I and class II types were available, the types were taken from metadata supplied by the sample provider, not from assay-based typing. The dataset comprised deeply sampled blood TCRbeta repertoires from subjects exposed to, actively infected with, or recovered from COVID-19.

General findings and caveats noted by the study authors: The quantity of clinical and demographic metadata differed by source and by participant and was supplied without curation.

CDR1 and CDR2 were assigned from the germline V gene as SGHNT and YENEEA. Relative to germline, V is 1 base shorter and J is 6 bases shorter, with 12 bases between their ends. The CDR3 spans 14 residues, from the cysteine through the phenylalanine. Only CDR3 DNA remains: 42 bases, in frame from the first base. The receptor's source is a man in his forties who had been exposed to COVID-19. The rearranged segments are TRBV11-3 and TRBJ2-5; TRBD2 is a possible D gene, resting on 5 matching bases. Sequences were obtained from PBMCs or T cells enriched from blood (not recorded which). In nucleotides, the sequence is TGTGCCAGCAGCTTAGGAGTAGCGACGAAGACCCAGTACTTC. Its protein is CASSLGVATKTQYF.